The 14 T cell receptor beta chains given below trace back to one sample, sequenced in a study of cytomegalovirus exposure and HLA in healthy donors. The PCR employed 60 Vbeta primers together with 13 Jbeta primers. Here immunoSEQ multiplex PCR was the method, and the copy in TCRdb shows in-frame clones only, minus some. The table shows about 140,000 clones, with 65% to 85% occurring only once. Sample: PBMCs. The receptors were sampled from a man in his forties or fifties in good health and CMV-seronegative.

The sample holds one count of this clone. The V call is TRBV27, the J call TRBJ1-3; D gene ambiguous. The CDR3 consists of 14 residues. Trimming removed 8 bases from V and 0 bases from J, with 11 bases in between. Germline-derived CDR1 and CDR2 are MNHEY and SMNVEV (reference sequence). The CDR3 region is CASGLSGSGNTIYF. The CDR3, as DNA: TGTGCCAGCGGCCTCTCAGGCTCTGGAAACACCATATATTTT.

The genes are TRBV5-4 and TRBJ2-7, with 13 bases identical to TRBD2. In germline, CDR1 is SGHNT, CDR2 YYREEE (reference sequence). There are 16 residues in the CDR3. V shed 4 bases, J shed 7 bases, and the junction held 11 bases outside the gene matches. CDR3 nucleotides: TGTGCCAGCAGCCTATCGGGACTAGCGGGAAGGTATGAGCAGTACTTC. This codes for CASSLSGLAGRYEQYF.

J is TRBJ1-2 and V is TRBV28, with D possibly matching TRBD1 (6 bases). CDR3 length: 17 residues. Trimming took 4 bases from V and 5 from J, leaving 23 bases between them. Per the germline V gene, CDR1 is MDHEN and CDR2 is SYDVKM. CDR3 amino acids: CASSSTGTQRGGYGYTF. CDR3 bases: TGTGCCAGCAGTTCGACCGGGACACAGAGAGGGGGATATGGCTACACCTTC.

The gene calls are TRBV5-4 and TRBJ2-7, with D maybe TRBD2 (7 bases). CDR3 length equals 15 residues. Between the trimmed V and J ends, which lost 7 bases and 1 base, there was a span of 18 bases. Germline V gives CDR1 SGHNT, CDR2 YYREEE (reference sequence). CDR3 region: CASRLGGGGSYEQYF. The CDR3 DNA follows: TGTGCCAGCCGACTCGGGGGAGGGGGATCCTACGAGCAGTACTTC.

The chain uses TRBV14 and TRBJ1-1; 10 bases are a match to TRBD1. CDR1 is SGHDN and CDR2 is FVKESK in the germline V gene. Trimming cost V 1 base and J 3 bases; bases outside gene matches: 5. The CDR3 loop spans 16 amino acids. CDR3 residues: CASSQAPGQGYTEAFF. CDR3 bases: TGTGCCAGCAGCCAAGCCCCGGGACAGGGGTACACTGAAGCTTTCTTT.

The CDR3 nucleotides read TGTGCCAGCAGCCAACGACAGGGGGCAGCTGATTACGAGCAGTACTTC. The encoded protein is CASSQRQGAADYEQYF. The gene calls are TRBV5-5 and TRBJ2-7; 10 positions match TRBD1. This CDR3 contains 16 residues. CDR1 and CDR2 (germline): SGHKS, YYEKEE (reference sequence). With 4 bases clipped from V and 4 bases from J, the junction kept 11 bases outside the gene matches.

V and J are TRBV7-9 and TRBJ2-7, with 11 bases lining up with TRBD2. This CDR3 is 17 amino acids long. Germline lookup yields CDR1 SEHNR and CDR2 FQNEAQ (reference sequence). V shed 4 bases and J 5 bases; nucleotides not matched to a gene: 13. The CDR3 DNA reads TGTGCCAGCAGCTCTGTTACACTAGCGGGAGCATCCCACGAGCAGTACTTC. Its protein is CASSSVTLAGASHEQYF.

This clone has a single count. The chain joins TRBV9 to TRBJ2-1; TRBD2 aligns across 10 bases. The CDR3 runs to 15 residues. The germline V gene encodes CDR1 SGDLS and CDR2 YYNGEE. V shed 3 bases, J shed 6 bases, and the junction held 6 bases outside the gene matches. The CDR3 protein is CASSALAGVLNEQFF. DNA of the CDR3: TGTGCCAGCAGCGCTCTAGCGGGAGTCCTCAATGAGCAGTTCTTC.

CDR3 sequence (DNA): TGTGCCAGCAGCTTTGAACAGGGCTCTGAAGCTTTCTTT. Translated: CASSFEQGSEAFF. The V and J genes are TRBV5-5 and TRBJ1-1; a possible D gene is TRBD1 (6 bases). The germline V and J ends were trimmed by 2 bases and 6 bases, with 11 bases remaining between them. Germline V CDR1 and CDR2: SGHKS, YYEKEE (reference sequence). The CDR3 spans 13 residues.

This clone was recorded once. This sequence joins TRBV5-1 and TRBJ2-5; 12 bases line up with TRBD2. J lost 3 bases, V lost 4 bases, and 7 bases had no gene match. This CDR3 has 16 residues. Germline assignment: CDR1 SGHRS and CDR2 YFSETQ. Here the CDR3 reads CASSPSTSGGKETQYF. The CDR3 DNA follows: TGCGCCAGCAGCCCATCGACTAGCGGGGGTAAAGAGACCCAGTACTTC. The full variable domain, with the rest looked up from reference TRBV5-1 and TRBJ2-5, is KAGVTQTPRYLIKTRGQQVTLSCSPISGHRSVSWYQQTPGQGLQFLFEYFSETQRNKGNFPGRFSGRQFSNSRSEMNVSTLELGDSALYLCASSPSTSGGKETQYFGPGTRLLVL.

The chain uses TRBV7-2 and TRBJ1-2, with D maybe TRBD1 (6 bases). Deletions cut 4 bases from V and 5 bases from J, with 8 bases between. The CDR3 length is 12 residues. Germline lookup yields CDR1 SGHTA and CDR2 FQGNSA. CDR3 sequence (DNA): TGTGCCAGCAGCTCGGACAGATATGGCTACACCTTC. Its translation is CASSSDRYGYTF. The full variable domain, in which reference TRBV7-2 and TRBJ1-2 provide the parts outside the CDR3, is GAGVSQSPSNKVTEKGKDVELRCDPISGHTALYWYRQSLGQGLEFLIYFQGNSAPDKSGLPSDRFSAERTGGSVSTLTIQRTQQEDSAVYLCASSSDRYGYTFGSGTRLTVV.

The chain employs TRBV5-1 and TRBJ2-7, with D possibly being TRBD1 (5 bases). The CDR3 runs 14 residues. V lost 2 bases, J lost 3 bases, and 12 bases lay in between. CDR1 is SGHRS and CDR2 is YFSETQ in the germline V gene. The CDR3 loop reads CASSFTGDYYEQYF. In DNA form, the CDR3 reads TGCGCCAGCAGCTTCACAGGAGATTACTACGAGCAGTACTTC.

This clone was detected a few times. Written as DNA, the CDR3 is TGTGCCAGCAGCTTACGGGACACTATTTCCTCTGGAAACACCATATATTTT. Translating gives CASSLRDTISSGNTIYF. The V call is TRBV7-2, the J call TRBJ1-3; D might be TRBD1 (6 bases). The germline V and J ends were trimmed by 2 bases and 0 bases, with 14 bases remaining between them. Germline CDR1 is SGHTA and CDR2 is FQGNSA. The CDR3 extends over 17 amino acids.

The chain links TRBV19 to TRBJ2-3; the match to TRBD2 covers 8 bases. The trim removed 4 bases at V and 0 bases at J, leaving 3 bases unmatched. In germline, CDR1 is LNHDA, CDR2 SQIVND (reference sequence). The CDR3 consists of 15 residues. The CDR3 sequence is CASSTGGTSTDTQYF. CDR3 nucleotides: TGTGCCAGTAGTACGGGGGGGACTAGCACAGATACGCAGTATTTT.